The 22 T cell receptor beta chains below all came from one sample that was sequenced in a study of blood T cell repertoires in COVID-19. Repertoires were generated with immunoSEQ multiplex PCR, while TCRdb's copy carries only in-frame clones and drops some. The profile covers fewer than 300,000 clones, with 85% to 90% appearing a single time and roughly 10% taken by the ten largest. Sequenced material: peripheral blood. The receptor source for this set is a man aged 50 or older with COVID-19, enrolled during active disease.

The chain is built from TRBV6-6 and TRBJ1-6; TRBD1 is a possible D gene (6 bases). The germline V gene encodes CDR1 MNHNY and CDR2 SVGAGI (reference sequence). The CDR3 is 16 residues long. Trimming removed 5 bases at V and 7 bases at J, with 18 bases between. CDR3 in amino acids: CASSPQAGTRNSPLHF. The CDR3 DNA reads TGTGCCAGCAGTCCTCAAGCCGGGACAAGGAATTCACCCCTCCACTTT.

The genes are TRBV28 and TRBJ2-1; 14 bases map to TRBD2. CDR1 and CDR2 (germline): MDHEN, SYDVKM. The CDR3 has 16 residues. V dropped 6 bases and J dropped 5; count of bases not matched to a gene: 6. This chain's CDR3 is CASSQPTSGGDNEQFF. In DNA, the CDR3 is TGTGCCAGCAGCCAGCCGACTAGCGGGGGGGACAATGAGCAGTTCTTC.

V gene TRBV4-1 combines with J gene TRBJ1-2, with TRBD1 matching over 7 bases. The CDR3 spans 16 residues. CDR1 is MGHRA and CDR2 is YSYEKL in the germline V gene. V shed 2 bases, J shed 4 bases, and the junction held 10 bases outside the gene matches. The CDR3 loop is CASSQTLDRDRYGYTF. DNA for the CDR3: TGCGCCAGCAGCCAAACCCTCGACAGGGACCGCTATGGCTACACCTTC.

The gene calls are TRBV7-2 and TRBJ1-4, with D perhaps TRBD1 (5 bases). This CDR3 is 14 amino acids long. Germline V gene lookup returns CDR1 SGHTA and CDR2 FQGNSA. V dropped 2 bases and J dropped 3 bases, with 7 bases sitting between them. CDR3 sequence: CASSLQGSNEKLFF. The CDR3 DNA is TGTGCCAGCAGCTTACAGGGATCTAATGAAAAACTGTTTTTT. The whole variable domain, remainder taken from reference TRBV7-2 and TRBJ1-4, is GAGVSQSPSNKVTEKGKDVELRCDPISGHTALYWYRQSLGQGLEFLIYFQGNSAPDKSGLPSDRFSAERTGGSVSTLTIQRTQQEDSAVYLCASSLQGSNEKLFFGSGTQLSVL.

In this sample, this clone turned up a few times. The V gene is TRBV5-1, the J gene TRBJ2-1, with D perhaps TRBD2 (5 bases). The CDR3 totals 16 residues. The V gene lost 0 bases and the J gene lost 1 base, with 11 bases spanning the gap. Germline V lookup: CDR1 SGHRS, CDR2 YFSETQ. In DNA form, the CDR3 reads TGCGCCAGCAGCTTGGTTCCGGGATCGTCCTACAATGAGCAGTTCTTC. Its protein product is CASSLVPGSSYNEQFF.

This chain joins TRBV6-5 and TRBJ1-5; TRBD1 might be the D (5 bases). From germline, CDR1 is MNHEY and CDR2 SVGAGI. The CDR3 totals 14 residues. Trimming removed 6 bases from V and 7 bases from J, with 16 bases in between. The CDR3 DNA follows: TGTGCCAGCAGCGAGGGAACCGGGGGGCAGCCCCAGCATTTT. Translated: CASSEGTGGQPQHF.

This rearrangement joins TRBV10-2 to TRBJ2-3; 7 bases fit TRBD1. Germline assignment: CDR1 WSHSY and CDR2 SAAADI. After removal of 7 bases from V and 0 bases from J, the junction contained 4 bases not matched to a gene. The CDR3 sequence is 14 residues long. CDR3 protein: CASTRQGSTDTQYF. DNA for the CDR3: TGCGCCAGCACCCGACAGGGAAGCACAGATACGCAGTATTTT.

The chain joins TRBV27 to TRBJ2-3; TRBD1 is a possible D gene (5 bases). The CDR3 sequence is 15 residues long. Trimming removed 8 bases from V and 8 bases from J, with 23 bases in between. The germline V gene has CDR1 MNHEY and CDR2 SMNVEV (reference sequence). The CDR3 here is CASADLGLSGATQYF. The CDR3 DNA is TGTGCCAGCGCTGATTTGGGGCTATCGGGTGCTACGCAGTATTTT.

V usage is TRBV6-5 and J usage is TRBJ2-1, with D possibly being TRBD2 (5 bases). CDR1 and CDR2 from the germline V gene are MNHEY and SVGAGI. CDR3 size: 15 residues. V lost 5 bases and J 4 bases, leaving 15 bases between the germline ends. The CDR3 region has the DNA TGTGCCAGCAGTAGGGAGTACGGAGGTTACAATGAGCAGTTCTTC. This sequence encodes CASSREYGGYNEQFF.

The chain has TRBV12-3 or TRBV12-4 and TRBJ2-1, with TRBD1 matching 7 bases. V shed 3 bases, J shed 13 bases, and the junction held 3 bases outside the gene matches. CDR3 length equals 11 residues. The CDR3 reads CASSFGTAQFF. The CDR3 DNA reads as TGTGCCAGCAGTTTCGGGACAGCACAGTTCTTC.

V gene TRBV3-1 (or the pseudogene TRBV3-2) combines with J gene TRBJ1-4; D is perhaps TRBD1 (6 bases). The CDR3 totals 16 residues. CDR1 is LGHDT, CDR2 YNNKEL, per germline (reference sequence). V was pared by 0 bases and J by 2 bases, with 10 bases between. DNA for the CDR3: TGTGCCAGCAGCCAAGACAGGGGTGCGACTAATGAAAAACTGTTTTTT. This gives the protein CASSQDRGATNEKLFF.

This CDR3 is CATSDLDHLGTARGSGNTIYF. In nucleotides, the CDR3 is TGTGCCACCAGTGATTTGGACCACCTCGGGACAGCCAGGGGATCTGGAAACACCATATATTTT. The rearrangement links TRBV24-1 to TRBJ1-3; 7 bases are shared with TRBD1. Germline lookup yields CDR1 KGHDR and CDR2 SFDVKD. The CDR3 runs 21 residues. The J segment lost 1 base and the V segment lost 0 bases, leaving 17 bases of the junction unmatched.

The chain has TRBV10-3 and TRBJ2-6; D remains ambiguous. In germline, CDR1 is ENHRY, CDR2 SYGVKD. V lost 7 bases, J lost 0 bases, and 13 bases lay in between. This CDR3 has 16 residues. CDR3 amino acids: CAITERHHSGANVLTF. The CDR3 nucleotides read TGTGCCATCACCGAGAGACACCACTCTGGGGCCAACGTCCTGACTTTC.

This clone was observed a single time. The V gene is TRBV15, the J gene TRBJ2-5; D perhaps matches TRBD2 (6 bases). V lost 5 bases and J lost 5, with 18 bases in between. From germline, CDR1 is LNHNV and CDR2 YYDKDF (reference sequence). The CDR3 length is 15 residues. CDR3 in DNA: TGTGCCACCAGCCAAGACCCGAGGGGAGGCGAGACCCAGTACTTC. It specifies CATSQDPRGGETQYF.

This clone was found once. This chain joins TRBV28 and TRBJ1-6; TRBD1 agrees at 8 bases. CDR1 MDHEN and CDR2 SYDVKM come from the germline V gene. The CDR3 runs 16 residues. V lost 10 bases to trimming and J lost 1 base; unmatched junction nucleotides: 9. The CDR3 is CATNSGGRSYNSPLHF. Written as DNA, the CDR3 is TGTGCCACCAATTCAGGGGGCCGGTCCTATAATTCACCCCTCCACTTT.

The rearrangement uses TRBV24-1 and TRBJ1-5; 7 bases match TRBD1. Losses at the gene ends were 4 bases for V and 4 bases for J; bases not matched to a gene: 6. CDR1 and CDR2 (germline): KGHDR, SFDVKD. This CDR3 has 15 residues. CDR3 region: CATSDEKGQNQPQHF. The CDR3 coding sequence is TGTGCCACCAGTGACGAGAAGGGACAGAATCAGCCCCAGCATTTT.

The V gene is TRBV12-3 or TRBV12-4, the J gene TRBJ1-1; D is ambiguous. The V gene lost 3 bases and the J gene lost 1 base, with 6 bases spanning the gap. The CDR3 consists of 13 residues. This CDR3 reads CASSFGRNTEAFF. In nucleotides, the CDR3 is TGTGCCAGCAGTTTCGGGAGGAACACTGAAGCTTTCTTT.

The V call is TRBV3-1 (or the pseudogene TRBV3-2), the J call TRBJ1-1; TRBD1 is a possible D gene (5 bases). CDR3 length: 14 amino acids. Trimming took 0 bases from V and 4 from J, leaving 9 bases between them. Looked up from germline, CDR1 is LGHDT and CDR2 is YNNKEL (reference sequence). The CDR3 DNA reads as TGTGCCAGCAGCCAAGAAGGGGTGACCACTGAAGCTTTCTTT. The encoded protein is CASSQEGVTTEAFF.

The chain combines TRBV7-9 with TRBJ1-1, with D maybe TRBD1 (6 bases). The CDR3 consists of 15 residues. Germline V lookup: CDR1 SEHNR, CDR2 FQNEAQ (reference sequence). V lost 0 bases to trimming and J lost 4 bases, with 12 bases between them. Here the CDR3 DNA reads TGTGCCAGCAGCTTAGCATCAGGGGCCGGCACTGAAGCTTTCTTT. This gives the protein CASSLASGAGTEAFF. Full variable domain (remainder filled in from reference TRBV7-9 and TRBJ1-1): DTGVSQNPRHKITKRGQNVTFRCDPISEHNRLYWYRQTLGQGPEFLTYFQNEAQLEKSRLLSDRFSAERPKGSFSTLEIQRTEQGDSAMYLCASSLASGAGTEAFFGQGTRLTVV.

This clone was seen just once. This chain uses TRBV19 with TRBJ2-5; D gene ambiguous. Germline CDR1 is LNHDA and CDR2 is SQIVND (reference sequence). This CDR3 has 16 amino acids. V lost 3 bases and J lost 0, with 14 bases in between. The CDR3 bases are TGTGCCAGTAGTATTATTGGGCAAGGAAACCAAGAGACCCAGTACTTC. Residues: CASSIIGQGNQETQYF.

V gene TRBV7-8 combines with J gene TRBJ2-5, with 8 positions matching TRBD2. Germline CDR1 and CDR2: SGHVS and FQNEAQ. This CDR3 is built from 17 residues. The trim removed 2 bases at V and 7 bases at J, leaving 15 bases unmatched. CDR3 loop: CASSLNGAGARYGTQYF. The CDR3 DNA sequence: TGTGCCAGCAGCTTAAATGGAGCGGGAGCGAGATATGGGACCCAGTACTTC.

This chain connects TRBV6-5 to TRBJ2-1; D might be TRBD1 (7 bases). V was cut by 2 bases and J by 5 bases, with 16 bases left in between. The CDR3 sequence is 16 residues long. Germline V gene lookup returns CDR1 MNHEY and CDR2 SVGAGI. The CDR3 protein is CASSYPGGTDHNEQFF. The CDR3 nucleotides are TGTGCCAGCAGTTACCCTGGCGGGACAGACCACAATGAGCAGTTCTTC.